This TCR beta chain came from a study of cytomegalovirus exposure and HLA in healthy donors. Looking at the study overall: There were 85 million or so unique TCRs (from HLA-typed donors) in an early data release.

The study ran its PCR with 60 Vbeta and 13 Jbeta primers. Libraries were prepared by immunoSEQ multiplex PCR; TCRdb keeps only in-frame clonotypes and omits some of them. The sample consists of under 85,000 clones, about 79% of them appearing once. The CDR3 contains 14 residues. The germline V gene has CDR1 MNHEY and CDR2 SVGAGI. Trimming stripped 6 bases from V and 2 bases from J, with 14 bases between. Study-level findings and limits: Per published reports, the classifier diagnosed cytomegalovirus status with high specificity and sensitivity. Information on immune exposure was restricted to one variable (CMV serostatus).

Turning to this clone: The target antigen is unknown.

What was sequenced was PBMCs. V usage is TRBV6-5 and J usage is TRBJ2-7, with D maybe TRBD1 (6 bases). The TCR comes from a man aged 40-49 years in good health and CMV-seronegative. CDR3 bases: TGTGCCAGCAGCAAAGACAGGCCCCCCTACGAGCAGTACTTC. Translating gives CASSKDRPPYEQYF.